The rows below give T cell receptor beta chains drawn from one sample of a study of blood T cell repertoires in COVID-19. The method was immunoSEQ multiplex PCR; TCRdb's version includes in-frame clones alone and lacks a portion of them. The table lists under 100,000 clones, approximately 91% of them singletons. Sequenced input: peripheral blood. The receptors were gathered from a man aged 55 to 70 with COVID-19, enrolled during active disease. Each CDR3 is given with its conserved first and last residue. D genes are given only for firm matches. A row's size may be missing; if present it is once, few, many or a size class.

J gene,D gene,CDR3 length,clone size,V gene,CDR3 DNA,CDR3 protein
TRBJ2-2,NA,14,NA,TRBV6-5,TGTGCCAGCAGTTACTTGCGGGTTAGCGGGGAGCTGTTTTTT,CASSYLRVSGELFF
TRBJ1-2,NA,14,NA,TRBV5-5,TGTGCCAGCAGCTTGGTGGCCCGGGACTATGGCTACACCTTC,CASSLVARDYGYTF
TRBJ1-2,NA,15,NA,TRBV11-2,TGTGCCAGCAGCGCCGGGACACCCCGAGGGGATGGCTACACCTTC,CASSAGTPRGDGYTF
TRBJ1-2,TRBD1,13,once,TRBV28,TGTGCCAGTTGGACAGGGCTTAACTATGGCTACACCTTC,CASWTGLNYGYTF
TRBJ1-4,TRBD1,16,once,TRBV10-3,TGTGCCATCAGTCGGGACAGGGGGCCAGGAGGCGGAAAACTGTTTTTT,CAISRDRGPGGGKLFF
TRBJ2-1,NA,13,few,TRBV20-1,TGCAGTGCTAGTACACCAGGACGGGGTGAGCAGTTCTTC,CSASTPGRGEQFF
TRBJ2-7,NA,12,once,TRBV5-4,TGTGCCAGCAGCTTGTACTCCTACGAGCAGTACTTC,CASSLYSYEQYF
TRBJ1-5,NA,17,NA,TRBV5-1,TGCGCCAGCAGCTTGGGATTGGGTGAGGGATATAATCAGCCCCAGCATTTT,CASSLGLGEGYNQPQHF
TRBJ1-5,NA,14,NA,TRBV9,TGTGCCAGCAGCGTAGGCTCAGGAAATAGTCCCCAGCATTTT,CASSVGSGNSPQHF
TRBJ2-1,TRBD2,15,NA,TRBV7-2,TGTGCCAGCAGCCCGGGACTAGCGGAGACGGTTGAGCAGTTCTTC,CASSPGLAETVEQFF
TRBJ1-1,NA,17,NA,TRBV3-1/TRBV3-2,TGTGCCAGCAGCCAAGGATGGGGAGGGGAGGTGAACACTGAAGCTTTCTTT,CASSQGWGGEVNTEAFF
TRBJ2-2,NA,14,NA,TRBV6-5,TGTGCCAGCACCCCCGCAGGTCACACCGGGGAGCTGTTTTTT,CASTPAGHTGELFF
TRBJ1-6,NA,12,NA,TRBV14,TGTGCCAGCAGCCAAGTAAATTCACCCCTCCACTTT,CASSQVNSPLHF
TRBJ2-1,TRBD2,15,NA,TRBV4-2,TGTGCCATCGGACTAGCGGGAGGGCGTAACAATGAGCAGTTCTTC,CAIGLAGGRNNEQFF
TRBJ2-7,TRBD2,15,NA,TRBV11-3,TGTGCCAGCAGCCCGTCCGGGACTAGGGGCTACGAGCAGTACTTC,CASSPSGTRGYEQYF
TRBJ1-1,NA,16,NA,TRBV14,TGTGCCAGCAGCCAAGAATCAAGCAGGATATCCACTGAAGCTTTCTTT,CASSQESSRISTEAFF
TRBJ1-1,TRBD1,14,NA,TRBV9,TGTGCCAGCAGCGTCGGGACAGTTAACACTGAAGCTTTCTTT,CASSVGTVNTEAFF
TRBJ1-6,NA,16,NA,TRBV5-1,TGCGCCAGCAGCTTTGGCAGGACAGAGTATAATTCACCCCTCCACTTT,CASSFGRTEYNSPLHF
TRBJ2-5,TRBD2,13,few,TRBV2,TGTGCCAGCGGAAGGGGCGGGAGGGAGACCCAGTACTTC,CASGRGGRETQYF
TRBJ1-5,NA,14,NA,TRBV28,TGTGCCAGCAGTTCCCCCGGGGGCAATCAGCCCCAGCATTTT,CASSSPGGNQPQHF
TRBJ2-1,TRBD2,19,NA,TRBV4-1,TGCGCCAGCAGCCAAGCGCCCCGGTACGGAGCGGGAGTGAGGAATGAGCAGTTCTTC,CASSQAPRYGAGVRNEQFF
TRBJ2-5,NA,14,NA,TRBV6-5,TGTGCCAGCAGTTACTCGGCTATCGGGGAGACCCAGTACTTC,CASSYSAIGETQYF
TRBJ2-2,TRBD2,16,NA,TRBV28,TGTGCCAGCAGGCCGGGACTAGCGGGAGTCACCGGGGAGCTGTTTTTT,CASRPGLAGVTGELFF
TRBJ1-4,NA,15,NA,TRBV2,TGTGCCAGCAGTGAAGAGGGGCAAGCTAATGAAAAACTGTTTTTT,CASSEEGQANEKLFF
TRBJ2-7,NA,11,NA,TRBV19,TGTGCCAGTAGTATGACAGTTTCTCGGTACTTC,CASSMTVSRYF
TRBJ2-3,TRBD1,14,NA,TRBV10-3,TGTGCCATCAACCAGCAGGGGGAATCAGATACGCAGTATTTT,CAINQQGESDTQYF